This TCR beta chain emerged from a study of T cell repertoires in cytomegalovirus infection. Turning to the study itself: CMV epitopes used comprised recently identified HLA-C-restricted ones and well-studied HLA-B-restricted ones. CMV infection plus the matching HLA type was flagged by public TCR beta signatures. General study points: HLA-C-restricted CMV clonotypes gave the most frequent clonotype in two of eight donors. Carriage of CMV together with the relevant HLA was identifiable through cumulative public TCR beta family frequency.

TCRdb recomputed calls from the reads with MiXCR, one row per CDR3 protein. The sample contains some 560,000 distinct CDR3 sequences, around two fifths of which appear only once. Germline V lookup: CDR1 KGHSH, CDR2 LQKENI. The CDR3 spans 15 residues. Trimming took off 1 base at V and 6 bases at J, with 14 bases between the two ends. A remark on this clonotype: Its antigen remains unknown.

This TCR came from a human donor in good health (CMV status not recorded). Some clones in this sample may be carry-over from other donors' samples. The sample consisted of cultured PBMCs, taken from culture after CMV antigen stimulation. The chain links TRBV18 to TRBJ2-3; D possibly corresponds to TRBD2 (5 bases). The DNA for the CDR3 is TGTGCCAGCTCACCACGGGCGGGCCATGAGGATACGCAGTATTTT. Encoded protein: CASSPRAGHEDTQYF.